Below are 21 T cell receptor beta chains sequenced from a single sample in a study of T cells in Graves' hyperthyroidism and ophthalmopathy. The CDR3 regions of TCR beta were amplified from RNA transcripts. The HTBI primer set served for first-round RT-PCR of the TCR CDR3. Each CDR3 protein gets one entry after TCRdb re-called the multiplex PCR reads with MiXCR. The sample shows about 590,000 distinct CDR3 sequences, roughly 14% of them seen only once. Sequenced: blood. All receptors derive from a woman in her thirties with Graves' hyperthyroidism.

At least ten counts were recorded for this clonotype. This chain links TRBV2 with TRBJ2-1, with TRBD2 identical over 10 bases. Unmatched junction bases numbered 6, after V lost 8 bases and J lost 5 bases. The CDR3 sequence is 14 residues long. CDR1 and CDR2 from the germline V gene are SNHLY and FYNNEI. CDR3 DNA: TGTGCCAGCTTGAGCGGGAGGGGCCACAATGAGCAGTTCTTC. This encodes CASLSGRGHNEQFF.

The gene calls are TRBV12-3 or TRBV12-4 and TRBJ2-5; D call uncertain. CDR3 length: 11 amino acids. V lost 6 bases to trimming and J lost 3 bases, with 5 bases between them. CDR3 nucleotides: TGTGCCAGCAGATCAAAAGAGACCCAGTACTTC. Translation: CASRSKETQYF.

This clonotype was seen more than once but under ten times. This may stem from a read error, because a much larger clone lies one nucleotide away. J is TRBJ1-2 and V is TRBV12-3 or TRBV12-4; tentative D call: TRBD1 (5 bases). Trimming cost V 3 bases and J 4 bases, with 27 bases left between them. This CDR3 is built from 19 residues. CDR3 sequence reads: CASSLGGERQFDDLYGYTF. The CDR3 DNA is TGTGCCAGCAGTTTGGGTGGAGAAAGACAGTTCGACGACCTCTATGGCTACACCTTC.

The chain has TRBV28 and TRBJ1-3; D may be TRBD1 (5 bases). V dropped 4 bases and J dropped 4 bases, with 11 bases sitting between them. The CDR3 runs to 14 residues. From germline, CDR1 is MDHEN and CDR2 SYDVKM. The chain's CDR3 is CASSSGGYGNTIYF. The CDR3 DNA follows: TGTGCCAGCAGTTCCGGGGGGTACGGAAACACCATATATTTT.

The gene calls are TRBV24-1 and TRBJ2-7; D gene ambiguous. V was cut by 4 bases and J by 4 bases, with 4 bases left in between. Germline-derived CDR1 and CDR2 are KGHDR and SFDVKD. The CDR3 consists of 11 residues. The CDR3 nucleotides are TGTGCCACCAGTGAAAGTTACGAGCAGTACTTC. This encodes CATSESYEQYF.

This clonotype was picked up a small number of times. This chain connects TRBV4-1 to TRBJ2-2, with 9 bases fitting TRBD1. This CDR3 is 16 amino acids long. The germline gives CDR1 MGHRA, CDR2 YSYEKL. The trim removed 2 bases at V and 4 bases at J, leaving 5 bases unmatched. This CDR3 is CASSQTDRGSTGELFF. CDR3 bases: TGCGCCAGCAGCCAAACGGACAGGGGCTCCACCGGGGAGCTGTTTTTT.

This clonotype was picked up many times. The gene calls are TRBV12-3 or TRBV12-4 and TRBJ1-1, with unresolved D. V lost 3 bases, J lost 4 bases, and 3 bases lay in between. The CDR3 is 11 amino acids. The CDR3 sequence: CASSFGTEAFF. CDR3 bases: TGTGCCAGCAGTTTCGGCACTGAAGCTTTCTTT.

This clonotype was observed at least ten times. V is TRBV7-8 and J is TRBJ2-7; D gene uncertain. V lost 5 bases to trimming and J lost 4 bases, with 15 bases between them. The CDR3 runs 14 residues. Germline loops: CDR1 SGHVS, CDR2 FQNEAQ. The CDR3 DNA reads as TGTGCCAGCAGCACCCCCTACGCCGGATACGAGCAGTACTTC. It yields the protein CASSTPYAGYEQYF.

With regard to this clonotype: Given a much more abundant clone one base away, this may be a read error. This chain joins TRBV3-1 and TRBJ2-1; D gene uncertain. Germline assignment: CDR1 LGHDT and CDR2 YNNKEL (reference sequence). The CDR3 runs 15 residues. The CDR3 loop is CASPSSGKTYNEQSF. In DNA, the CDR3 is TGTGCCAGCCCCTCCTCGGGCAAGACATACAATGAGCAGTCCTTC.

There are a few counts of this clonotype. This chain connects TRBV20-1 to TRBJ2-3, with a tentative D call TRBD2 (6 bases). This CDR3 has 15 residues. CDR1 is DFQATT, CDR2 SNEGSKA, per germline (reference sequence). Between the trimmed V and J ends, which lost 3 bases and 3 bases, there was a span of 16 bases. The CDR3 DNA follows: TGCAGTGCTAGGGCATACGGGAGAAATACAGATACGCAGTATTTT. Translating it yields CSARAYGRNTDTQYF.

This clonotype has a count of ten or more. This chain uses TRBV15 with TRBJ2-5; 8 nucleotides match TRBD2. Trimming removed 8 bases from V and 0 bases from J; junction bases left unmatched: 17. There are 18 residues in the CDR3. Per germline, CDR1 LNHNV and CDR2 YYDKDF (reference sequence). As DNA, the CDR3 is TGTGCCACCGGTACAACACCTGAAGCGGGAGCGTACCAAGAGACCCAGTACTTC. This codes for CATGTTPEAGAYQETQYF.

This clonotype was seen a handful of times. In DNA form, the CDR3 reads TGCAGTGGACCGACGGGACGCACAGATACGCAGTATTTT. Amino acid sequence: CSGPTGRTDTQYF. V gene TRBV20-1 combines with J gene TRBJ2-3; D is perhaps TRBD1 or TRBD2 (5 bases each). The V end lost 7 bases, the J end lost 1 base, and 12 bases lay between the germline ends. CDR3 size: 13 residues. CDR1 is DFQATT and CDR2 is SNEGSKA in the germline V gene (reference sequence).

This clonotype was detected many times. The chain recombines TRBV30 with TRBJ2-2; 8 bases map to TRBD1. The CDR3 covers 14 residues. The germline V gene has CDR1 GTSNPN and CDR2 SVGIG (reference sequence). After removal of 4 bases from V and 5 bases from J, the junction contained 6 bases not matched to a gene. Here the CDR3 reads CAWNGQGWTGELFF. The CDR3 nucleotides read TGTGCCTGGAATGGACAGGGTTGGACCGGGGAGCTGTTTTTT.

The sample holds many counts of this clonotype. The CDR3 DNA reads as TGCAGTGCTACAGTAAACTATGGCTACACCTTC. This encodes CSATVNYGYTF. The J gene is TRBJ1-2, the V gene TRBV20-1; unclear D gene. Germline lookup yields CDR1 DFQATT and CDR2 SNEGSKA (reference sequence). V was trimmed by 4 bases and J by 2 bases, leaving 5 bases between them. The CDR3 has 11 amino acids.

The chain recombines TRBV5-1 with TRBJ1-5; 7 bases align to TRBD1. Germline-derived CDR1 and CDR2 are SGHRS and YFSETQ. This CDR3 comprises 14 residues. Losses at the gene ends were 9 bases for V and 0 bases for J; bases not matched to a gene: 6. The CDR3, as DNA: TGCGCCACCAGGGGGGGGTTTAGCAATCAGCCCCAGCATTTT. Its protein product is CATRGGFSNQPQHF.

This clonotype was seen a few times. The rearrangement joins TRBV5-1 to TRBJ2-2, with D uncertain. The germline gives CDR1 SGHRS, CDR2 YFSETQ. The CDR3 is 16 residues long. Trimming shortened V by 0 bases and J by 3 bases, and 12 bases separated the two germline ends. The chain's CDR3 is CASSLVLLRDTGELFF. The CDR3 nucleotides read TGCGCCAGCAGCTTGGTACTCTTAAGGGACACCGGGGAGCTGTTTTTT.

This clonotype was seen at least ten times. CDR3 residues: CASSLALQGRTPNEQFF. As DNA, the CDR3 is TGTGCCAGCAGCTTAGCCTTACAGGGTCGTACACCCAACGAGCAGTTCTTC. V gene TRBV7-9 combines with J gene TRBJ2-1; a possible D gene is TRBD1 (6 bases). The V end was cut by 0 bases, the J end by 10 bases, with 22 bases between. The CDR3 sequence is 17 residues long. The germline V gene encodes CDR1 SEHNR and CDR2 FQNEAQ (reference sequence). Complete variable domain (other parts from reference TRBV7-9 and TRBJ2-1): DTGVSQNPRHKITKRGQNVTFRCDPISEHNRLYWYRQTLGQGPEFLTYFQNEAQLEKSRLLSDRFSAERPKGSFSTLEIQRTEQGDSAMYLCASSLALQGRTPNEQFFGPGTRLTVL.

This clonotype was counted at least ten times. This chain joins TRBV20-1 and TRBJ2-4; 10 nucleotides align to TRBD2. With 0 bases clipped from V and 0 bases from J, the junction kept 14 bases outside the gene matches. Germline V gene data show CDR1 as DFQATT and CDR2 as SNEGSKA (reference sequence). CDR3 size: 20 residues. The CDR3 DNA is TGCAGTGCTAGAGATCGGAAGATAGCGGGAGGCATTCTAGCCAAAAACATTCAGTACTTC. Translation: CSARDRKIAGGILAKNIQYF.

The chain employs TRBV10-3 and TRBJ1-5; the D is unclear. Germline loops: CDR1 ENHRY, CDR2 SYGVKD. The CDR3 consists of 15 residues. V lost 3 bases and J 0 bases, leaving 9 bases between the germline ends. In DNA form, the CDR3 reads TGTGCCATCAGTGAAAGGCAGAATAGCAATCAGCCCCAGCATTTT. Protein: CAISERQNSNQPQHF.

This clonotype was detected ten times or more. CDR3 coding DNA: TGTGCCAGCAGTGAGGACACTCTTAACTATGGCTACACCTTC. It is translated as CASSEDTLNYGYTF. This chain joins TRBV2 and TRBJ1-2; tentatively, D is TRBD1 (5 bases). Germline CDR1 reads SNHLY; CDR2 reads FYNNEI. Trimming stripped 3 bases from V and 1 base from J, with 9 bases between. The CDR3 runs to 14 residues.

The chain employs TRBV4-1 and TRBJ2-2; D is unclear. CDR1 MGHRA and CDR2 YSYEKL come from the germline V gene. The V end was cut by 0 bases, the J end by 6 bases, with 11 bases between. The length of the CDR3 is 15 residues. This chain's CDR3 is CASSQEASNAGELFF. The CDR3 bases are TGCGCCAGCAGCCAAGAGGCTAGTAACGCCGGGGAGCTGTTTTTT.